The 22 T cell receptor beta chains below come from one sample, sequenced in a study of regulatory T cells in long-lasting Graves disease. HTBI primers from iRepertoire and Arm-PCR of CDR3 regions yielded the TCR beta libraries. One entry per CDR3 protein, called by TCRdb with MiXCR from the multiplex PCR reads. This sample has some 250,000 distinct CDR3 sequences, with around 19% found just once. Time point indicated: newly diagnosed GD, antithyroid drugs for less than 3 months. PBMC-derived RNA was used for the TCR library. These data were also reused for a study on T cells in Graves' hyperthyroidism and ophthalmopathy.

The material was peripheral blood mononuclear cells (PBMCs), obtained at new diagnosis, from a patient treated with antithyroid drugs. The receptors here all came from a woman under 40 with Graves disease.

In the case of this clonotype: One base away lies a much larger clone, so this may be a sequencing read error. V usage is TRBV12-3 or TRBV12-4 and J usage is TRBJ1-5; 8 bases are shared with TRBD1. V lost 6 bases to trimming and J lost 0 bases; unmatched junction nucleotides: 4. The CDR3 is 15 residues long. CDR3 bases: TGTGCCAGCAGCGTGGACAGGGTTAGCAATCAGCCCCAGCATTTT. Its protein product is CASSVDRVSNQPQHF.

The sample holds many counts of this clonotype. The chain recombines TRBV6-5 with TRBJ2-3; weak D call: TRBD2 (6 bases). CDR1 and CDR2 from the germline V gene are MNHEY and SVGAGI. V lost 4 bases and J 1 base, leaving 9 bases between the germline ends. The CDR3 contains 14 residues. The CDR3 is CASSLWGGTDTQYF. CDR3 DNA: TGTGCCAGCAGTTTGTGGGGGGGCACAGATACGCAGTATTTT.

This clonotype was counted ten times or more. V is TRBV4-1 and J is TRBJ2-7; 8 bases fit TRBD1. Germline CDR1 is MGHRA and CDR2 is YSYEKL. J gave up 6 bases and V 2 bases, and 3 bases lay outside the gene matches. The CDR3 spans 13 residues. CDR3 DNA: TGCGCCAGCAGCCAACAGGGGGCAGGCGAGCAGTACTTC. Translation gives CASSQQGAGEQYF.

This clonotype was found many times. V and J are TRBV11-2 and TRBJ1-1; the D gene is possibly TRBD1 (5 bases). The V and J ends lost 4 bases and 1 base respectively, with 10 bases between them. CDR1 and CDR2 (germline): SGHAT, FQNNGV. The CDR3 loop spans 14 amino acids. The CDR3 sequence is CASSWGLPNTEAFF. The CDR3 coding sequence is TGTGCCAGCAGCTGGGGACTGCCGAACACTGAAGCTTTCTTT.

The V call is TRBV20-1, the J call TRBJ2-7, with TRBD2 identical over 10 bases. CDR1 is DFQATT and CDR2 is SNEGSKA in the germline V gene (reference sequence). The CDR3 spans 16 residues. The V and J ends lost 4 bases and 1 base, in that order; junction bases with no gene match: 10. The CDR3 region is CSATLAGADPSYEQYF. CDR3 nucleotides: TGCAGTGCTACCCTAGCGGGGGCAGATCCATCCTACGAGCAGTACTTC.

This sequence joins TRBV5-1 and TRBJ1-2; 8 bases fit TRBD1. J was trimmed by 8 bases and V by 5 bases; bases with no gene match: 5. The CDR3 spans 12 residues. CDR1 SGHRS and CDR2 YFSETQ come from the germline V gene. The CDR3 region is CASRPHRGGYTF. CDR3 nucleotides: TGCGCCAGCAGGCCCCACAGGGGGGGCTACACCTTC.

This clonotype was seen more than once but under ten times. The chain joins TRBV6-1 to TRBJ2-1; TRBD1 agrees at 10 bases. Germline-derived CDR1 and CDR2 are MNHNS and SASEGT. The CDR3 spans 18 residues. The trim removed 6 bases at V and 4 bases at J, leaving 15 bases unmatched. The CDR3 bases are TGTGCCAGCAGGGGGGTTGTGGGGGGGACAGGGGATTACAATGAGCAGTTCTTC. Its protein product is CASRGVVGGTGDYNEQFF.

This clonotype was observed at least ten times. The J gene is TRBJ2-7, the V gene TRBV5-5, with D unresolved. Per germline, CDR1 SGHKS and CDR2 YYEKEE (reference sequence). V was trimmed by 2 bases and J by 1 base, leaving 10 bases between them. This CDR3 has 14 amino acids. The CDR3 DNA reads as TGTGCCAGCAGCTTCGTCCTAGGGTCCTACGAGCAGTACTTC. Encoded protein: CASSFVLGSYEQYF.

This clonotype showed up many times. The chain combines TRBV20-1 with TRBJ1-6; 9 bases are shared with TRBD1. Germline V CDR1 and CDR2: DFQATT, SNEGSKA (reference sequence). CDR3 length: 16 residues. Germline trimming cut 2 bases from V and 0 bases from J; bases unmatched to any gene: 2. This chain's CDR3 is CSARTGGASYNSPLHF. In DNA, the CDR3 is TGCAGTGCTAGAACAGGGGGCGCCTCCTATAATTCACCCCTCCACTTT.

This clonotype has more than one count but fewer than ten. V gene TRBV6-2 or TRBV6-3 combines with J gene TRBJ2-5, with a weak D call TRBD1 (6 bases). V lost 0 bases and J lost 2, with 7 bases in between. In germline, CDR1 is MNHEY, CDR2 SVGEGT. CDR3 length: 14 residues. The CDR3 here is CASSYSTGQETQYF. CDR3 nucleotide sequence: TGTGCCAGCAGTTACTCGACAGGACAAGAGACCCAGTACTTC.

This clonotype was observed many times. The rearrangement joins TRBV27 to TRBJ1-6; no reliable D call. With 4 bases removed from V and 3 bases from J, the gap between germline ends came to 10 bases. CDR1 is MNHEY, CDR2 SMNVEV, per germline (reference sequence). The CDR3 loop spans 15 amino acids. The CDR3 nucleotides are TGTGCCAGCAGTTCCACGGGATTCTATAATTCACCCCTCCACTTT. This codes for CASSSTGFYNSPLHF.

This clonotype has ten or more counts. The gene calls are TRBV7-3 and TRBJ2-5, with D perhaps being TRBD1 or TRBD2 (7 bases each). V dropped 5 bases and J dropped 5 bases, with 18 bases sitting between them. The CDR3 totals 15 residues. Germline-derived CDR1 and CDR2 are SGHTA and FQGTGA. CDR3 nucleotide sequence: TGTGCCAGCAGCCCAGGGGGGGGCCGGCGGGAGACCCAGTACTTC. It encodes CASSPGGGRRETQYF.

V is TRBV5-1 and J is TRBJ2-3; 7 bases align to TRBD2. CDR3 size: 15 residues. The V gene's germline CDR1 is SGHRS and CDR2 YFSETQ. The ends lost 4 bases at V and 2 bases at J; junction bases unmatched: 7. DNA of the CDR3: TGCGCCAGCAGCGCGGGGGACCGAAACACAGATACGCAGTATTTT. This gives the protein CASSAGDRNTDTQYF. Drawing the rest from reference TRBV5-1 and TRBJ2-3, the complete variable domain is KAGVTQTPRYLIKTRGQQVTLSCSPISGHRSVSWYQQTPGQGLQFLFEYFSETQRNKGNFPGRFSGRQFSNSRSEMNVSTLELGDSALYLCASSAGDRNTDTQYFGPGTRLTVL.

On this clonotype: With a far larger clone one base away, a read error is the likely cause. The genes are TRBV11-1 and TRBJ1-6; tentatively, D is TRBD1 (6 bases). The CDR3 spans 13 residues. CDR1 is SGHAT and CDR2 is FQDESV in the germline V gene (reference sequence). The CDR3 loop reads CANSEGGRSPLHF. Here the CDR3 DNA reads TGTGCCAACAGCGAGGGGGGGAGATCACCCCTCCACTTT.

This clonotype showed up many times. The chain couples TRBV11-2 to TRBJ2-1, with 14 bases aligning to TRBD2. The germline V gene encodes CDR1 SGHAT and CDR2 FQNNGV. V trimming: 0 bases; J trimming: 2 bases; junction bases outside the gene matches: 6. CDR3 length: 19 amino acids. In nucleotides, the CDR3 is TGTGCCAGCAGCTTAGATTGGGGACTAGCGGGGGTAGCCTACAATGAGCAGTTCTTC. It encodes CASSLDWGLAGVAYNEQFF. Full variable domain (remainder filled in from reference TRBV11-2 and TRBJ2-1): EAGVAQSPRYKIIEKRQSVAFWCNPISGHATLYWYQQILGQGPKLLIQFQNNGVVDDSQLPKDRFSAERLKGVDSTLKIQPAKLEDSAVYLCASSLDWGLAGVAYNEQFFGPGTRLTVL.

The sample holds many counts of this clonotype. The rearrangement joins TRBV27 to TRBJ2-7; TRBD1 matches 9 bases. The CDR3 is 16 amino acids. After removal of 4 bases from V and 5 bases from J, the junction contained 12 bases not matched to a gene. The V gene's germline CDR1 is MNHEY and CDR2 SMNVEV (reference sequence). The CDR3 DNA is TGTGCCAGCAGTTCGGTCATTGGACAGGGGTTCAACGAGCAGTACTTC. Its protein is CASSSVIGQGFNEQYF.

This clonotype has just a few counts. This sequence joins TRBV13 and TRBJ1-6; D ambiguous. Trimming took 3 bases from V and 8 from J, leaving 14 bases between them. This CDR3 comprises 15 residues. From germline, CDR1 is PRHDT and CDR2 FYEKMQ (reference sequence). This chain's CDR3 is CASSFWSGRDSPLHF. CDR3 DNA sequence: TGTGCCAGCAGCTTCTGGTCTGGGCGGGATTCACCCCTCCACTTT.

This clonotype was seen at least ten times. The rearrangement joins TRBV6-1 to TRBJ2-7, with a tentative D call TRBD1 (6 bases). CDR1 and CDR2 (germline): MNHNS, SASEGT. CDR3 size: 15 residues. V was trimmed by 2 bases and J by 1 base, leaving 12 bases between them. CDR3 loop: CASSEQYRVSYEQYF. The CDR3 coding sequence is TGTGCCAGCAGTGAACAGTACAGGGTGTCCTACGAGCAGTACTTC.

At least ten counts were recorded for this clonotype. This rearrangement joins TRBV6-1 to TRBJ2-7; TRBD1 agrees at 7 bases. This CDR3 comprises 13 residues. Trimming at V came to 6 bases and at J to 3 bases, leaving 5 bases not matched to a gene. Germline lookup yields CDR1 MNHNS and CDR2 SASEGT. For the CDR3, the DNA is TGTGCCAGCAGAACGGGACAGCTCTACGAGCAGTACTTC. Encoded protein: CASRTGQLYEQYF.

This clonotype was seen at least ten times. The J gene is TRBJ2-2, the V gene TRBV20-1; D is undetermined. CDR3 length: 13 residues. The V end lost 3 bases, the J end lost 3 bases, and 8 bases lay between the germline ends. Germline loops: CDR1 DFQATT, CDR2 SNEGSKA (reference sequence). CDR3 DNA sequence: TGCAGTGCTAGGTACACGTACACCGGGGAGCTGTTTTTT. This encodes CSARYTYTGELFF.

In its sample, this clonotype was seen many times. This chain joins TRBV12-3 or TRBV12-4 and TRBJ2-2; D gene unclear. Trimming stripped 9 bases from V and 6 bases from J, with 17 bases between. The length of the CDR3 is 14 residues. Here the CDR3 reads CASSGLSTAGELFF. The CDR3 DNA reads TGTGCCAGTTCGGGCCTTAGTACGGCCGGGGAGCTGTTTTTT.

Only a few counts were recorded for this clonotype. V gene TRBV19 combines with J gene TRBJ1-1, with 7 positions matching TRBD1. This CDR3 is built from 12 residues. The V and J ends lost 10 bases and 5 bases, in that order; junction bases with no gene match: 7. The germline V gene has CDR1 LNHDA and CDR2 SQIVND (reference sequence). As DNA, the CDR3 is TGTGCCACGGGACAGCCTCGAACTGAAGCTTTCTTT. Protein sequence: CATGQPRTEAFF.